This T cell receptor beta chain was sequenced in a study of CD8 T cells in ankylosing spondylitis. Overall study results and limits: Matched synovial fluid from ankylosing spondylitis patients was reported to be enriched for disease-linked clones. A CD8+ phenotype characterized the disease-linked clones, which were relatively rare in peripheral blood.

This clonotype was counted only a few times. No antigen is known for it. 5'-RACE, quantitative and with molecular barcodes, yielded the TCR beta libraries. MiXCR was run by TCRdb on the 5' RACE reads, yielding one entry per CDR3 protein. The sample yields 200,000 or so distinct CDR3 sequences, 13% seen once. The CDR3 totals 15 residues. Germline V gene sequence: CDR1 SGHTA, CDR2 FQGNSA. Trimming took off 1 base at V and 8 bases at J, with 14 bases between the two ends. The chain couples TRBV7-2 to TRBJ1-4, with TRBD1 as a possible D gene (6 bases). The sample comprised blood, either unsorted or a sorted T cell fraction (not recorded which). The clonotype comes from a female donor with ankylosing spondylitis or in good health (not recorded which). The CDR3 bases are TGTGCCAGCAGCTTAGGTCAGGGGTCCAGGGAAAAACTGTTTTTT. Encoded protein: CASSLGQGSREKLFF.